This entry concerns a single TCR beta chain. It lacks a known antigen. Per-nucleotide qualities are absent, and no much larger clonotype sits a single base away. In total, roughly 710 healthy bone marrow donors made up the cohort. At the time of sampling, every cohort member was nominally healthy, though immune exposures that went unrecorded were likely present. CMV serostatus was recorded as positive for about 300 and negative for about 55% of the roughly 700 cohort members, whereas no CMV serostatus was recorded for the donor in question. Every donor gave a peripheral blood sample, and the peripheral blood mononuclear cells from that sample were used for TCR beta sequencing. The Qiagen DNeasy Blood Extraction Kit was used to extract genomic DNA from the blood cell samples. The data belong to a study of cytomegalovirus exposure and HLA in healthy donors (dated by TCRdb to 2015 to 2018). Background on the whole study: An earlier analysis of approximately 600 of the donors reported 276 Gb of sequence data and 117 million unique TCR beta sequences from approximately 180 million T cells. Class I and class II HLA loci were covered by the typing at four-digit resolution. The number of donors typed differed by locus, with 629-630 for A, B, C, DRB1 and DQB1, around 500 for DQA1, 606 for DPA1, and about 450 for DPB1. The study was designed to test whether signatures of past pathogen exposure could be identified by cataloging public T cell receptors. High-throughput TCR immunosequencing, statistical association of individual TCRs with disease status, and machine learning were combined to predict cytomegalovirus infection status. Every repertoire in the discovery cohort had been generated on one and the same sequencing platform. The study profiled the T cell repertoires of 500 to 800 subjects by immunosequencing and related them to cytomegalovirus serostatus. Alongside the repertoire data, information on donor age, sex, ethnicity and CMV serostatus was compiled. In the later analysis, no new phenotypic data were used to find candidate immune exposures; instead, reliance was placed on TCR beta sequences and their occurrence across donors. In a later analysis, previously published TCR beta repertoires from 550 to 700 donors were re-analyzed and high-resolution HLA genotyping was added so that TCR occurrence patterns could be studied. Of the roughly 400 genotyped donors, 65% to 90% fell in the genetic ancestry cluster associated with self-reported Caucasian donors. Approximately 300 gigabases of sequencing data and 70 million to 100 million unique TCR sequences made up an early release that covered over 550 HLA-typed donors. Genome-wide SNP genotypes for about 55% of the roughly 670 donors were used in a later genetic analysis, which treated that subset as a discovery cohort. An earlier analysis of around 540 of the donors applied high-throughput TCR beta sequencing to assess whether each TCR beta V gene segment acted as functional or pseudogenic. Because of strong linkage in the cohort, roughly five DR-DQ haplotypes were treated as single units for association and clustering. Across around 400 genotyped donors of the cohort, an average of about 200,000 unique TCR beta nucleotide sequences per donor were sequenced, and roughly a sixth of those sequences were non-productive. A separate validation cohort of some 130 different subjects was used in addition to the 666-subject first cohort.

Taken from cysteine to phenylalanine, the CDR3 has 15 residues. The only DNA kept is the CDR3, 45 bases in frame from the first base. CDR1 and CDR2, looked up from the germline V gene, are MNHEY and SVGAGI. V loses 4 bases, J loses 0 bases, and the germline ends lie 7 bases apart. The library was produced with the immunoSEQ multiplex PCR assay. For the multiplex PCR, a mixture combining 60 forward primers for TCR Vbeta segments and 13 reverse primers for TCR Jbeta segments was used. A multiplex PCR assay on genomic DNA amplified the CDR3 region of rearranged TCR beta genes. Amplified TCR beta libraries were sequenced as 87-base-pair reads on the Illumina HiSeq System. As for how the authors treated the data: A later analysis tallied roughly 76 million unique TCR beta chains across the 640 or so repertoires, and some 10 million of those chains were shared by two or more donors. Raw reads were error-corrected and collapsed into unique sequences with a nearest-neighbor algorithm that merged closely related sequences to remove PCR and sequencing errors. To assign V, D and J gene segments, CDR3 sequences were aligned to IMGT reference sequences. For a sequence to be retained, at least a six-nucleotide match to both a V gene segment and a J gene segment was required. Rearrangements were called productive when the CDR3 lacked stop codons and stayed in frame with V and J; all others were non-productive. Following IMGT convention, CDR3 was defined as the stretch from the second conserved V-encoded cysteine up to the conserved J-encoded phenylalanine. In an earlier analysis of 587 of the donors, sequences lacking an unambiguous match to a single V gene segment were excluded. An earlier analysis of a few hundred of the donors classified V segments as functional when productive rearrangements were above 56.7% and as segregating when the standard deviation between donors was above 5%. A statistical classification framework was built to diagnose cytomegalovirus status from the catalog of TCR beta chain sequences. A later analysis assigned V and J genes by comparing TCR nucleotide sequences with IMGT/GENE-DB human TR gene sequences. A later analysis assigned CDR3 sequences and most-parsimonious VDJ recombination scenarios with the TCRdist pipeline. In a later analysis, each TCR beta chain was defined by its CDR3 amino acid sequence together with its V-gene family, and reads without a unique V-gene family were excluded. A later analysis removed roughly 590 highly shared, low-generation-probability nucleotide sequences to deal with suspected cross-contamination and a sequencing artifact. For each public chain, a later analysis derived a clonal expansion index from normalized ranks of inferred template counts within each repertoire. Generation probabilities in a later analysis came from a VDJ recombination model fitted to out-of-frame rearrangements, and those results were checked against IGoR. A later analysis scored TCR-TCR, TCR-HLA and TCR-CMV co-occurrence with hypergeometric tests, applying a repertoire-size bias correction to TCR pairs. In a later analysis, false discovery rates were estimated by permuting HLA or CMV assignments 20 times. A later analysis grouped co-occurring TCRs with DBSCAN, adding TCRdist sequence similarity when clustering within HLA-allele-positive subsets. Repertoires with fewer than 30,000 or more than 120,000 public chains were left out of co-occurrence clustering, as were several repertoires with anomalous nucleotide sharing. The clones in this table, taken by TCRdb from immuneACCESS, are in-frame only. Not every clone is retained; where verified, under half of the shortfall comes from an unresolved V gene, and the cause of the rest is unknown. That table gives V, J and clone size, and the DNA gave D and trimming. This sample lists about 120,000 clones; approximately 80% were detected once. The ten most abundant clones make up over 0.9% of the sample.

Overall study results and their limits: According to the authors, the approach could potentially be generalized to other disease states and immunological phenotypes. V-gene and J-gene trimming of TCR beta chains was associated with a missense DCLRE1C variant in a later genetic analysis, and the association was replicated in an independent cohort. The presence/absence analyses assumed that sequencing depth was roughly uniform across donors, and that assumption may not be true. Compared with equally common non-associated chains, HLA-associated TCR beta chains in a later analysis were more clonally expanded and had lower generation probabilities. Because counts were too low, around 17 rarely observed V segments, including chromosome 9 orphons, were left out of the earlier analysis of 587 of the donors. Linkage disequilibrium might explain the correlated functional status among segregating V segments, but an unknown experimental factor could not be ruled out. The study gave a list of 150 to 200 TCR beta chains associated with cytomegalovirus. The classifier was reported to diagnose cytomegalovirus status with high specificity and sensitivity in both the original and validation cohorts. A later analysis associated some 17,000 TCR beta sequences with specific HLA alleles at a false discovery rate of 0.05. In a later analysis, the rate of TCR association differed among HLA loci, with DRB1 alleles having the most associated TCRs and HLA-C alleles having the fewest. An earlier analysis of some 560 of the donors showed that most TCR beta V segments appeared in productive rearrangements either about 87% or about 30% of the time, which broadly matched IMGT annotations. A further reported finding was that TCR beta sequences accurately predicted the HLA-A and HLA-B alleles for most subjects in the first cohort. Across donors, most TCR sequences were observed very rarely, whereas some public TCRs were present in many individuals. In vitro tests confirmed that three of the cytomegalovirus-associated TCR beta chains recognize cytomegalovirus antigens. Because HLA typing was unavailable for some donors at each locus, only the typed subset was used in association tests. Immune exposure information for the cohort was limited to CMV serostatus. In a later analysis, several top co-occurrence clusters were reported to appear linked to parvovirus B19, influenza, CMV and Epstein-Barr virus. The sequencing pipeline was judged likely to have produced a cluster of highly shared sequence variants as a technical artifact. According to a later genetic analysis, donors in an Asian-associated ancestry cluster had fewer N-insertions in productive TCRs than the approximately 700-donor mean. In a later analysis, most CMV-associated TCR beta chains were found to appear HLA-restricted, with HLA associations seemingly driven largely by CMV exposure. Only TCR beta chains were sequenced in this cohort, and the absence of alpha or paired-chain data limited detectable features. The 87-base-pair reads could not distinguish some IMGT-functional V segments, including TRBV6-2 and TRBV6-3, so those segments were excluded. Assigning TCR associations to individual alleles was difficult when HLA alleles, especially DR and DQ, strongly co-occurred.

The receptor's source is a human donor in good health. The V gene is TRBV6-5 and the J gene is TRBJ2-6, with no confidently assigned D gene. Sequencing used PBMCs. The CDR3 here reads CASSSSPSGANVLTF. The sequenced DNA: TGTGCCAGCAGTTCGTCTCCCTCTGGGGCCAACGTCCTGACTTTC.